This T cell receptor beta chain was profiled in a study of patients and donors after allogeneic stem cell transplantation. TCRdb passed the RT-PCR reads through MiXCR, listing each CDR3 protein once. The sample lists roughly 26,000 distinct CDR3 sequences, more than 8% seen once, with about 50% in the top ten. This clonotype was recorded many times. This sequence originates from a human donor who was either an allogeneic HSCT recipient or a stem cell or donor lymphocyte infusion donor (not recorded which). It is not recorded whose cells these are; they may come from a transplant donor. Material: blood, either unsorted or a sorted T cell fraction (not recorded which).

The CDR3 DNA is TGTGCCATCAGCGAGACAGTGGACACTGAAGCTTTCTTT. It specifies CAISETVDTEAFF. The chain links TRBV10-3 to TRBJ1-1; a weak D match, TRBD1 (5 bases). Trimming took 6 bases from V and 3 from J, leaving 11 bases between them. Germline V CDR1 and CDR2: ENHRY, SYGVKD. The CDR3 spans 13 residues.